The 6 T cell receptor beta chains below come from one sample, sequenced in a study of CD8+ T cells in alopecia areata. The sample's treatment: oral pan-JAK inhibitor, 5-10 mg twice daily. Sequencing relied on a cDNA template that was reverse transcribed from extracted RNA. Sequencing used immunoSEQ multiplex PCR; TCRdb keeps in-frame clones, though not all of them. The profile shows over 150,000 clones, more than 55% of them singletons. Sample: CD4+ T cells sorted from blood, taken at week 4, from a patient treated with tofacitinib. The source of these receptors is a human donor with alopecia areata.

This chain joins TRBV18 and TRBJ1-1, with a possible D match to TRBD1 (5 bases). Germline CDR1 KGHSH, CDR2 LQKENI. The CDR3 loop spans 14 amino acids. V was cut by 5 bases and J by 1 base, with 11 bases left in between. The CDR3: CASSENTGNTEAFF. Here the CDR3 DNA reads TGTGCCAGCTCAGAAAACACAGGGAACACTGAAGCTTTCTTT.

The J gene is TRBJ2-3, the V gene TRBV30, with D perhaps assigned TRBD1 or TRBD2 (6 bases each). V lost 7 bases and J 4 bases, leaving 15 bases between the germline ends. From germline, CDR1 is GTSNPN and CDR2 SVGIG (reference sequence). This CDR3 comprises 13 residues. CDR3 sequence: CAYRGGRADTQYF. CDR3 nucleotide sequence: TGTGCCTATCGAGGGGGGCGGGCAGATACGCAGTATTTT.

This chain uses TRBV28 with TRBJ1-2; no definite D call. V lost 5 bases, J lost 8 bases, and 18 bases lay in between. This CDR3 comprises 14 residues. Germline CDR1 MDHEN, CDR2 SYDVKM. The CDR3 coding sequence is TGTGCCAGCAGTGTTAGAAACGTCCCGCGGGGCTACACCTTC. As protein: CASSVRNVPRGYTF.

The chain recombines TRBV30 with TRBJ2-6; the D is unclear. Per the germline V gene, CDR1 is GTSNPN and CDR2 is SVGIG (reference sequence). With 4 bases removed from V and 0 bases from J, the gap between germline ends came to 7 bases. The CDR3 runs 14 residues. The CDR3 protein is CAWTTLSGANVLTF. In DNA form, the CDR3 reads TGTGCCTGGACCACTCTCTCTGGGGCCAACGTCCTGACTTTC.

This clone appeared a few times. This chain uses TRBV30 with TRBJ2-2; D not certain. The V gene's germline CDR1 is GTSNPN and CDR2 SVGIG (reference sequence). The CDR3 extends over 13 amino acids. Trimming pared 3 bases from V and 3 bases from J, leaving 8 bases between. The CDR3 coding sequence is TGTGCCTGGAGCTGGCCGCACACCGGGGAGCTGTTTTTT. Translating it yields CAWSWPHTGELFF. Using reference TRBV30 and TRBJ2-2 for the parts outside the CDR3, the full variable domain is SQTIHQWPATLVQPVGSPLSLECTVEGTSNPNLYWYRQAAGRGLQLLFYSVGIGQISSEVPQNLSASRPQDRQFILSSKKLLLSDSGFYLCAWSWPHTGELFFGEGSRLTVL.

This clone has only a few counts. The chain uses TRBV5-1 and TRBJ1-2, with TRBD1 matching 8 bases. Germline values: CDR1 SGHRS, CDR2 YFSETQ. With V trimmed by 0 bases and J by 4 bases, 5 bases remained unmatched. The CDR3 runs 15 residues. In DNA form, the CDR3 reads TGCGCCAGCAGCTTGGAACAGGGGGGATCCTATGGCTACACCTTC. Translated, it gives CASSLEQGGSYGYTF.